These 8 T cell receptor beta chains came from one sample sequenced in a study of blood T cell repertoires in COVID-19. The protocol was immunoSEQ multiplex PCR, while the TCRdb copy is restricted to in-frame clones and leaves out a portion. The sample has 150,000 to 200,000 clones, 80% to 90% seen once; the top ten hold 2.1%. Source material: peripheral blood. The source is a man aged 70-80 years with active or convalescent COVID-19.

This sequence joins TRBV3-1 (or the pseudogene TRBV3-2) and TRBJ1-2; 8 nucleotides agree with TRBD1. Germline lookup yields CDR1 LGHDT and CDR2 YNNKEL (reference sequence). The CDR3 consists of 14 residues. Unmatched junction bases numbered 6, after V lost 3 bases and J lost 6 bases. The CDR3 nucleotides read TGTGCCAGCAGCCACGGTCGGACAGGGAATGGCTACACCTTC. Translation: CASSHGRTGNGYTF.

This clone has just one count. The chain links TRBV5-4 to TRBJ2-1, with 11 bases identical to TRBD1. Trimming cost V 3 bases and J 10 bases; bases outside gene matches: 3. The CDR3 consists of 13 residues. Germline assignment: CDR1 SGHNT and CDR2 YYREEE (reference sequence). CDR3 in amino acids: CASSWTGGAEQFF. The CDR3 DNA is TGTGCCAGCAGCTGGACAGGGGGCGCCGAGCAGTTCTTC.

The chain carries TRBV6-1 and TRBJ1-2; 9 bases are shared with TRBD1. Germline assignment: CDR1 MNHNS and CDR2 SASEGT. The CDR3 is 13 amino acids. The ends lost 7 bases at V and 6 bases at J; junction bases unmatched: 6. The CDR3 is CASIPQGADGYTF. Here the CDR3 DNA reads TGTGCCAGCATCCCACAGGGGGCCGATGGCTACACCTTC.

V usage is TRBV5-4 and J usage is TRBJ2-2; 10 bases line up with TRBD1. V shed 0 bases and J 8 bases; nucleotides not matched to a gene: 7. The CDR3 is made up of 16 amino acids. Germline V gene sequence: CDR1 SGHNT, CDR2 YYREEE (reference sequence). CDR3 amino acids: CASSLGGTGAAGELFF. In nucleotides, the CDR3 is TGTGCCAGCAGCTTGGGAGGGACAGGGGCGGCGGGGGAGCTGTTTTTT. The full variable domain, in which reference TRBV5-4 and TRBJ2-2 provide the parts outside the CDR3, is ETGVTQSPTHLIKTRGQQVTLRCSSQSGHNTVSWYQQALGQGPQFIFQYYREEENGRGNFPPRFSGLQFPNYSSELNVNALELDDSALYLCASSLGGTGAAGELFFGEGSRLTVL.

CDR3 DNA sequence: TGTGCCAGCAGACGTACAGGGTCTGGAAACACCATATATTTT. As protein: CASRRTGSGNTIYF. The chain couples TRBV7-2 to TRBJ1-3; a possible D gene is TRBD1 (6 bases). Germline loops: CDR1 SGHTA, CDR2 FQGNSA. V lost 6 bases to trimming and J lost 1 base, with 10 bases between them. This CDR3 region has 14 residues. The full variable domain, with the rest looked up from reference TRBV7-2 and TRBJ1-3, is GAGVSQSPSNKVTEKGKDVELRCDPISGHTALYWYRQSLGQGLEFLIYFQGNSAPDKSGLPSDRFSAERTGGSVSTLTIQRTQQEDSAVYLCASRRTGSGNTIYFGEGSWLTVV.

The gene calls are TRBV5-4 and TRBJ2-5, with 7 bases that match TRBD1. This CDR3 is built from 14 residues. Germline V gene data show CDR1 as SGHNT and CDR2 as YYREEE (reference sequence). J was trimmed by 5 bases and V by 3 bases; bases with no gene match: 7. The CDR3 sequence: CASSSTGNGETQYF. The CDR3 coding sequence is TGTGCCAGCAGCTCGACAGGGAATGGTGAGACCCAGTACTTC.

The chain uses TRBV21-1 and TRBJ1-5. TRBV21-1 constitutes a pseudogene. The CDR3 spans 16 residues. The CDR3 region is CASSKTPDSRYQPQHF. As DNA, the CDR3 is TGTGCCAGCAGCAAAACCCCAGATTCTAGATATCAGCCCCAGCATTTT.

CDR3 sequence (DNA): TGCAGTGCTAGTCAGGGGACTAACTATGGCTACACCTTC. It codes for CSASQGTNYGYTF. The J gene is TRBJ1-2, the V gene TRBV20-1; possibly TRBD1 for D (6 bases). From germline, CDR1 is DFQATT and CDR2 SNEGSKA (reference sequence). This CDR3 spans 13 amino acids. The V and J ends lost 3 bases and 0 bases respectively, with 8 bases between them.